This record looks at one T cell receptor (beta chain) sequence and its context. This record belongs to a study of blood T cell repertoires in COVID-19. Study as a whole: T cells, B-cell-depleted T cells, or PBMCs supplied cDNA or gDNA.

Some clones are missing from TCRdb's copy, which holds only in-frame ones; the method was immunoSEQ multiplex PCR. The sample lists around 100,000 clones, about 85% occurring once. The sample comprised peripheral blood. The TCR comes from a man aged 35 to 55 with acute or convalescent COVID-19.

The CDR3 here is CASSPYGQGREKLFF. As DNA, the CDR3 is TGTGCCAGTAGTCCCTACGGACAGGGGAGGGAAAAACTGTTTTTT. This sequence joins TRBV19 and TRBJ1-4; 9 positions match TRBD1. The V gene end was trimmed by 5 bases and the J gene end by 8 bases; junction bases not matched to a gene: 9. Looked up from germline, CDR1 is LNHDA and CDR2 is SQIVND (reference sequence). The CDR3 has 15 amino acids. Combining the CDR3 with reference TRBV19 and TRBJ1-4 gives the whole variable domain DGGITQSPKYLFRKEGQNVTLSCEQNLNHDAMYWYRQDPGQGLRLIYYSQIVNDFQKGDIAEGYSVSREKKESFPLTVTSAQKNPTAFYLCASSPYGQGREKLFFGSGTQLSVL.